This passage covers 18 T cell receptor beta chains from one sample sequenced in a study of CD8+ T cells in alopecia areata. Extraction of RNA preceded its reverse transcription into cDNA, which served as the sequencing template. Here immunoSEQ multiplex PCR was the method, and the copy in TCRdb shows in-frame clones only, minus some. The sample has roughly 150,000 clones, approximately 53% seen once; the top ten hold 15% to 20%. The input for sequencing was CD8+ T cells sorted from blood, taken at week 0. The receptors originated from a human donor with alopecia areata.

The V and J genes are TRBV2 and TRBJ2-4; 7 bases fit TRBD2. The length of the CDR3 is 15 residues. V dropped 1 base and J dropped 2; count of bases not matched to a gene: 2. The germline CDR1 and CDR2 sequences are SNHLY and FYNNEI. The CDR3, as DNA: TGTGCCAGCAGTGAAGGGCGGGGGACCAAAAACATTCAGTACTTC. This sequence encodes CASSEGRGTKNIQYF.

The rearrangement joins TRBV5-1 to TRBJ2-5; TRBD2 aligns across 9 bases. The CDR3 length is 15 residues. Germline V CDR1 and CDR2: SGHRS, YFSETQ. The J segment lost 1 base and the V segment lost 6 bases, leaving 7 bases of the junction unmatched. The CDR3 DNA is TGCGCCAGCATCGCGGGCGGGGGGGTCCAAGAGACCCAGTACTTC. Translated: CASIAGGGVQETQYF.

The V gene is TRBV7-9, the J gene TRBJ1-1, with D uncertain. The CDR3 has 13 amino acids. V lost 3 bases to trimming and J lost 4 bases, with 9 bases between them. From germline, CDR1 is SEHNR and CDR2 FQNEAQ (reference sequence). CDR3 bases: TGTGCCAGCAGCTTGCCGGGTTTCACTGAAGCTTTCTTT. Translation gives CASSLPGFTEAFF.

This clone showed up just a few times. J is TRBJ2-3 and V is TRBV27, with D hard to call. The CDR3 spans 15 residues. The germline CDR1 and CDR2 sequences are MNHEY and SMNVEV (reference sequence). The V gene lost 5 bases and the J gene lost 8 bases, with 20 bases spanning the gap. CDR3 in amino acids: CASSPTQLGRATQYF. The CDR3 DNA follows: TGTGCCAGCAGTCCTACACAGCTCGGACGGGCTACGCAGTATTTT.

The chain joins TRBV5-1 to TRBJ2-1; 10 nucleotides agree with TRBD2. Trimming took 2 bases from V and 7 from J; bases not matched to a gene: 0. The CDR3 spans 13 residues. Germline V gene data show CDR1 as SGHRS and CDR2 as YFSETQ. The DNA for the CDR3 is TGCGCCAGCAGCTTTAGCGGGGGGAATGAGCAGTTCTTC. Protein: CASSFSGGNEQFF.

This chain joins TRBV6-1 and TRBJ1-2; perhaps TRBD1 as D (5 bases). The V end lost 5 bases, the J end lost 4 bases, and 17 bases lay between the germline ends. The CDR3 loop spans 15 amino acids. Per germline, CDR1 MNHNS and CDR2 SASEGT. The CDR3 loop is CASSPNWGNSYGYTF. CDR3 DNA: TGTGCCAGCAGTCCCAACTGGGGCAATAGCTATGGCTACACCTTC.

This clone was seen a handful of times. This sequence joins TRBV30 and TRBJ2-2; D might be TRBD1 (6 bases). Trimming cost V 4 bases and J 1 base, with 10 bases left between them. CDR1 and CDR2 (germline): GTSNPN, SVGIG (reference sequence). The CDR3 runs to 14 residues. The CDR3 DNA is TGTGCCTGGACACAGGGACAGAACACCGGGGAGCTGTTTTTT. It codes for CAWTQGQNTGELFF.

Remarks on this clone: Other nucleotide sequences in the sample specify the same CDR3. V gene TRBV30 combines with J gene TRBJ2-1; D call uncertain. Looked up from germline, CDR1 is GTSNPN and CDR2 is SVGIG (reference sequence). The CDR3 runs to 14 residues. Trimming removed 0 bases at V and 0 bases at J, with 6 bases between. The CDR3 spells CAWSVSSSYNEQFF. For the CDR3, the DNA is TGTGCCTGGAGTGTTAGTAGCTCCTACAATGAGCAGTTCTTC.

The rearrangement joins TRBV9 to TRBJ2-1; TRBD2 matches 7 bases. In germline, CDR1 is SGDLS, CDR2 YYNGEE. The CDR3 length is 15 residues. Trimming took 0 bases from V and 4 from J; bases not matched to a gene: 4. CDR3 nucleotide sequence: TGTGCCAGCAGCGTAGAGGTAGCGGGTTACAATGAGCAGTTCTTC. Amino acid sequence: CASSVEVAGYNEQFF.

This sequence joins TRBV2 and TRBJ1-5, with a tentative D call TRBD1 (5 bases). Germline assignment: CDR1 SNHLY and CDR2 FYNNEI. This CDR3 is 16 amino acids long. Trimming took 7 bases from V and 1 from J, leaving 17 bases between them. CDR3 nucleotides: TGTGCCAGCAATCCCAGGGACGTCGGCAGCAATCAGCCCCAGCATTTT. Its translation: CASNPRDVGSNQPQHF.

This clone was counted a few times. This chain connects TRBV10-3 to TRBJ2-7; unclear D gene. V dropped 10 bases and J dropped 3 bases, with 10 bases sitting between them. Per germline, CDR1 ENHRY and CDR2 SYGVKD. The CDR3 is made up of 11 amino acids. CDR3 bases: TGTGCCACCCAAAGGGACTACGAGCAGTACTTC. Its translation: CATQRDYEQYF.

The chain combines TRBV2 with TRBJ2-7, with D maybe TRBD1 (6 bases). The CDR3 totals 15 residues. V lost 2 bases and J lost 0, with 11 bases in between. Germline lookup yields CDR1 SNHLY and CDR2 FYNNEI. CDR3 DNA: TGTGCCAGCAGTGAAAGGGACACGAGCTCCTACGAGCAGTACTTC. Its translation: CASSERDTSSYEQYF.

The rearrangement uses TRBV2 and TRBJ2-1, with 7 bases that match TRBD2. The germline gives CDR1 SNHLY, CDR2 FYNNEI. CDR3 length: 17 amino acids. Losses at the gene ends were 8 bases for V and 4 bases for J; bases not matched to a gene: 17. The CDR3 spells CASFGSSGTLKYNEQFF. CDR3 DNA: TGTGCCAGCTTCGGCTCTAGCGGCACGCTGAAATACAATGAGCAGTTCTTC.

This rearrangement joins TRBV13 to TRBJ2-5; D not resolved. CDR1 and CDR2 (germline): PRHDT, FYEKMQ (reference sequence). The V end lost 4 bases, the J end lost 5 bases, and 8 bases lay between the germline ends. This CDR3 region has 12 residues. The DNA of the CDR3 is TGTGCCAGCAGCTCCCCGAGGGAGACCCAGTACTTC. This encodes CASSSPRETQYF.

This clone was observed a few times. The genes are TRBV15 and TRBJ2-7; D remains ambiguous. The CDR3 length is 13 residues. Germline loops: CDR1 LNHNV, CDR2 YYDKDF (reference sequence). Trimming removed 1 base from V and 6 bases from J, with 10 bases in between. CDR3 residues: CATSRVPSAEQYF. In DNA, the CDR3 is TGTGCCACCAGCAGAGTACCGTCAGCCGAGCAGTACTTC.

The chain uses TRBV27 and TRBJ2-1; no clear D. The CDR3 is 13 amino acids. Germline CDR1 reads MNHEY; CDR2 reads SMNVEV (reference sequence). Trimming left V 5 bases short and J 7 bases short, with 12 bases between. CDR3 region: CASSPSDRNEQFF. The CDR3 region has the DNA TGTGCCAGCAGTCCATCGGACCGGAATGAGCAGTTCTTC.

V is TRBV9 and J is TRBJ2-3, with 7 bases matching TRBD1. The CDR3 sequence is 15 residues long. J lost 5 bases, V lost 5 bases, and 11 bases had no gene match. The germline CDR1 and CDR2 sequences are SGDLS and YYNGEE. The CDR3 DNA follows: TGTGCCAGCAGTGCCTTCACAGGGGCTGAAGATACGCAGTATTTT. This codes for CASSAFTGAEDTQYF.

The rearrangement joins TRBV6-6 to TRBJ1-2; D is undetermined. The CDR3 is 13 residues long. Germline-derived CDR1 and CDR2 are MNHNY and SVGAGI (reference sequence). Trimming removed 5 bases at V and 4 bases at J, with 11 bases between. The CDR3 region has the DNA TGTGCCAGCAGTCCCTCTCCCTTCTATGGCTACACCTTC. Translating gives CASSPSPFYGYTF.